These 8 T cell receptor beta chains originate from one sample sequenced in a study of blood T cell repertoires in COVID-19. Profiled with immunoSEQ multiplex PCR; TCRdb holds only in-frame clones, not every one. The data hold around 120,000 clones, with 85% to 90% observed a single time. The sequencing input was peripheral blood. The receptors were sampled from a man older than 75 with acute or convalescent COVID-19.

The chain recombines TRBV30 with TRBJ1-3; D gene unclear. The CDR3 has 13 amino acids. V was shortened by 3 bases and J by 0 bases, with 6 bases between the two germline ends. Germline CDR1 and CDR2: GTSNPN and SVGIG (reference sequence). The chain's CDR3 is CAWRTSSGNTIYF. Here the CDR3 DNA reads TGTGCCTGGAGGACTAGCTCTGGAAACACCATATATTTT.

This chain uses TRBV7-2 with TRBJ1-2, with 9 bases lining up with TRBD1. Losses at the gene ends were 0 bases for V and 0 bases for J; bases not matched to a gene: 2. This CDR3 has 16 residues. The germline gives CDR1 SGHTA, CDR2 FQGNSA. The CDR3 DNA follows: TGTGCCAGCAGCTTAGCCGGACAGGGGTCTAACTATGGCTACACCTTC. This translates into CASSLAGQGSNYGYTF.

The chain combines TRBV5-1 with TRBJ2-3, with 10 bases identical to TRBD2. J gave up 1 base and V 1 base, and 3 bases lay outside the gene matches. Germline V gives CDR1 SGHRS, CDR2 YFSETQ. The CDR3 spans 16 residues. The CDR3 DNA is TGCGCCAGCAGCTTGAAAAGCGGGGGGGGCACAGATACGCAGTATTTT. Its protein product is CASSLKSGGGTDTQYF.

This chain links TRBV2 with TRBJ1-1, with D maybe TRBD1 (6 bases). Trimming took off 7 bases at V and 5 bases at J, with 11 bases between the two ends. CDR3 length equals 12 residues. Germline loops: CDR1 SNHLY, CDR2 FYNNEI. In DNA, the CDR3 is TGTGCCAGCAAGCCACAGGGAACTGAAGCTTTCTTT. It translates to CASKPQGTEAFF.

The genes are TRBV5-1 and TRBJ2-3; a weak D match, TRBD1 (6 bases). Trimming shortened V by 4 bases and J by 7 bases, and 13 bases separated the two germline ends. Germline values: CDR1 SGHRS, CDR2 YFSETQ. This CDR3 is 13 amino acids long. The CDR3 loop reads CASSRTDSYTQYF. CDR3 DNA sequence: TGCGCCAGCAGCCGGACAGATAGCTATACGCAGTATTTT.

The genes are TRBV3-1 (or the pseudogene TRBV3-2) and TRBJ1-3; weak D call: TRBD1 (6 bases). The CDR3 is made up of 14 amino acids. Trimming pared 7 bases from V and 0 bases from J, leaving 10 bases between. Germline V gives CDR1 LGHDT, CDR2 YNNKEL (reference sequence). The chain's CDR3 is CASTADSSGNTIYF. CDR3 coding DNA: TGTGCCAGCACCGCGGACAGCTCTGGAAACACCATATATTTT.

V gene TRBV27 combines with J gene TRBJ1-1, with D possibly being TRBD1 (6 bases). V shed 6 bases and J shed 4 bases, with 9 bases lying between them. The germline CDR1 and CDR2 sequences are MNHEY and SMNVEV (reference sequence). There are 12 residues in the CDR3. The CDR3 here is CASRTGPTEAFF. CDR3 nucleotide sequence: TGTGCCAGCAGGACAGGCCCCACTGAAGCTTTCTTT.

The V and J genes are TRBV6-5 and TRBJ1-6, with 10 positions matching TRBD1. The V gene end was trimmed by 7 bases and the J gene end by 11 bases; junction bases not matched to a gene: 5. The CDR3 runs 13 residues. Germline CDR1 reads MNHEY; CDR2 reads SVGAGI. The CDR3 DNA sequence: TGTGCCAGCATGGGACAGGGGTCAACACCCCTCCACTTT. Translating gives CASMGQGSTPLHF.